This TCR beta chain was obtained from a study of T cells in Graves' hyperthyroidism and ophthalmopathy. Study-level background: Peripheral blood draws took place at initial diagnosis, ahead of any treatment.

Any patient presenting with uncontrolled infection, other autoimmune disease, pregnancy or lactation was left out. The PBMCs were taken from roughly 9.3 ml of fresh peripheral blood. Amplification of TCR beta CDR3 regions used RNA as the template. An initial round of RT-PCR targeting the TCR CDR3 relied on the HTBI primer set. MiXCR, applied by TCRdb to the multiplex PCR reads, yields one record per CDR3 protein. The sample has around 300,000 distinct CDR3 sequences, 13% seen once. CDR3 length equals 15 residues. The V gene's germline CDR1 is SGDLS and CDR2 YYNGEE. The V gene end was trimmed by 4 bases and the J gene end by 5 bases; junction bases not matched to a gene: 9.

The sample taken for sequencing was blood. The sequence came from a young woman with Graves' hyperthyroidism that later progressed to Graves' ophthalmopathy. The gene calls are TRBV9 and TRBJ2-3, with 8 bases lining up with TRBD1. The CDR3 DNA sequence: TGTGCCAGCAGCATTCGACAGGGGTCAGGAGATACGCAGTATTTT. Its protein is CASSIRQGSGDTQYF.